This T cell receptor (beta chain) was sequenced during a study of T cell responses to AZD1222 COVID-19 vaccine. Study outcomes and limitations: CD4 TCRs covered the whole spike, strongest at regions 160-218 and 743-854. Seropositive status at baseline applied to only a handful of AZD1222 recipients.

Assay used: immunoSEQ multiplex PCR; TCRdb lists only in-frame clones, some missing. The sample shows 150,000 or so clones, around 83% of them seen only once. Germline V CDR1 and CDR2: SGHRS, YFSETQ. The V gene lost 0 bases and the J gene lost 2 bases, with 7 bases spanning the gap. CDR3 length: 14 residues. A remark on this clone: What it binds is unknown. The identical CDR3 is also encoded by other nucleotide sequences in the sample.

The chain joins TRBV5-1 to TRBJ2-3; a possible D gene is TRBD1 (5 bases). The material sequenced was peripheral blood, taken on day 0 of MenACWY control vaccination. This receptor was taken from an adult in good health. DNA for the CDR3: TGCGCCAGCAGCTTGGGGGGCAACACAGATACGCAGTATTTT. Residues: CASSLGGNTDTQYF. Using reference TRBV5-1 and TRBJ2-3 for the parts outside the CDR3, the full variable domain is KAGVTQTPRYLIKTRGQQVTLSCSPISGHRSVSWYQQTPGQGLQFLFEYFSETQRNKGNFPGRFSGRQFSNSRSEMNVSTLELGDSALYLCASSLGGNTDTQYFGPGTRLTVL.